The entry below describes one T cell receptor beta chain. Its target is not known. Sequencing in the ViraFEST assay came after antigen-specific CD4+ T cells had been expanded with viral peptide pools, which were used to stimulate PBMC. Culturing for 9 to 10 days preceded CD4+ T cell isolation. This individual tested PCR-positive for SARS-CoV-2 infection between March and December 2020. Cultures had half their medium replaced with IL-2 medium on days 3 and 7. The entry originates in a study of vaccination effects on CD4 cells after COVID-19. Repertoires were generated with immunoSEQ multiplex PCR, while TCRdb's copy carries only in-frame clones and drops some. In the table there are around 46,000 clones, roughly 70% of which are singletons. Trimming took 11 bases from V and 10 from J, leaving 14 bases between them. From germline, CDR1 is SNHLY and CDR2 FYNNEI. The CDR3 consists of 10 residues.

The specimen was CD4+ T cells from PBMCs cultured with a peptide pool, collected before COVID-19 vaccination. V is TRBV2 and J is TRBJ1-1; TRBD1 might be the D (5 bases). The receptor's source is a human donor who had a prior SARS-CoV-2 infection. The CDR3 region is CAGGEGRAFF. DNA of the CDR3: TGTGCCGGGGGGGAGGGGAGAGCTTTCTTT. Drawing the rest from reference TRBV2 and TRBJ1-1, the complete variable domain is EPEVTQTPSHQVTQMGQEVILRCVPISNHLYFYWYRQILGQKVEFLVSFYNNEISEKSEIFDDQFSVERPDGSNFTLKIRSTKLEDSAMYFCAGGEGRAFFGQGTRLTVV.